This TCR beta chain was recorded in a study of Ad26.COV2.S vaccination and SARS-CoV-2 variants. The wider study: Each vaccinee took Ad26.COV2.S intramuscularly, once or twice 56 days apart. Study-wide results and caveats: Vaccine recipients had higher spike-specific TCR breadth than placebo recipients. Vaccine recipients and placebo recipients showed similar non-spike TCR breadth.

Method: immunoSEQ multiplex PCR; TCRdb's copy keeps in-frame clones and lacks some. The sample holds 400,000 to 450,000 clones; about 90% are singletons and the top ten take less than 4.5%. The germline V gene has CDR1 LGHNA and CDR2 YNFKEQ. Trimming stripped 0 bases from V and 5 bases from J, with 16 bases between. This CDR3 has 17 amino acids. The treatment was: some 19 received Ad26.COV2.S at low or high dose, single or two shots; several received placebo; per-sample allocation not given. Following the first vaccine or placebo injection, samples were taken on day 63. The study used a vaccine consisting of an Ad26 vector that expressed Wuhan-strain SARS-CoV-2 spike. To note about this clone: Its antigen is unknown.

Source: peripheral blood, taken in a trial of Ad26.COV2.S vaccine versus placebo. The origin of this receptor is a person between 18 and 65 years old who received the Ad26.COV2.S COVID-19 vaccine or a placebo. The chain recombines TRBV4-2 with TRBJ1-4, with a weak D call TRBD1 (5 bases). The CDR3, as DNA: TGTGCCAGCAGCCAAGAGGGGGGAGTACTGAAGAATGAAAAACTGTTTTTT. Translated, it gives CASSQEGGVLKNEKLFF.